Below are 29 T cell receptor beta chains sequenced from a single sample in a study of cytomegalovirus exposure and HLA in healthy donors. The PCR had 60 Vbeta and 13 Jbeta primers. This table comes from immunoSEQ multiplex PCR, and its TCRdb copy is limited to in-frame clones, with some not included. The sample has around 200,000 clones; about 62% are singletons. Material: PBMCs. Receptors were obtained from a middle-aged man in good health and CMV-seronegative.

The chain uses TRBV5-1 and TRBJ2-5; 7 nucleotides line up with TRBD2. The J segment lost 4 bases and the V segment lost 3 bases, leaving 3 bases of the junction unmatched. The germline CDR1 and CDR2 sequences are SGHRS and YFSETQ. The CDR3 extends over 13 amino acids. Here the CDR3 DNA reads TGCGCCAGCAGCTCGGGGGGAAGAGAGACCCAGTACTTC. Encoded protein: CASSSGGRETQYF.

V usage is TRBV6-5 and J usage is TRBJ2-7; D possibly corresponds to TRBD1 (5 bases). The V gene's germline CDR1 is MNHEY and CDR2 SVGAGI. The CDR3 runs 13 residues. Trimming removed 7 bases from V and 0 bases from J, with 10 bases in between. This chain's CDR3 is CASKDTNSYEQYF. The CDR3 DNA reads TGTGCCAGCAAGGACACCAACTCCTACGAGCAGTACTTC.

The rearrangement joins TRBV27 to TRBJ2-2; the D is unclear. The length of the CDR3 is 16 residues. Between the trimmed V and J ends, which lost 5 bases and 2 bases, there was a span of 15 bases. Per germline, CDR1 MNHEY and CDR2 SMNVEV (reference sequence). The CDR3, as DNA: TGTGCCAGCAGTGCACACAGAAGAATTAACACCGGGGAGCTGTTTTTT. Its protein is CASSAHRRINTGELFF.

In its sample, this clone was seen a few times. The chain couples TRBV25-1 to TRBJ2-1, with D tentatively TRBD2 (6 bases). This CDR3 spans 17 amino acids. Trimming stripped 2 bases from V and 6 bases from J, with 20 bases between. Germline V gene lookup returns CDR1 MGHDK and CDR2 SYGVNS. DNA for the CDR3: TGTGCCAGCAGTGAACAGGCGGCGGGGCCCCCTGGCAATGAGCAGTTCTTC. It translates to CASSEQAAGPPGNEQFF.

This clone appeared a few times. The V gene is TRBV5-4, the J gene TRBJ2-5; possibly TRBD2 for D (5 bases). Trimming removed 4 bases at V and 11 bases at J, with 18 bases between. This CDR3 spans 13 amino acids. Germline assignment: CDR1 SGHNT and CDR2 YYREEE (reference sequence). In DNA form, the CDR3 reads TGTGCCAGCAGCCTTACCGGGGTACCTGAGCAGTACTTC. It codes for CASSLTGVPEQYF.

This clone has only a few counts. The V and J genes are TRBV7-6 and TRBJ1-5; perhaps TRBD1 as D (6 bases). The CDR3 runs 15 residues. CDR1 SGHVS and CDR2 FNYEAQ come from the germline V gene. The ends were cut back, 5 bases at V and 7 bases at J, with 18 bases in the middle. The CDR3 is CASSPEWGHRQPQHF. CDR3 DNA sequence: TGTGCCAGCAGCCCTGAATGGGGGCATCGGCAGCCCCAGCATTTT.

This chain joins TRBV30 and TRBJ2-6; no clear D. Trimming left V 2 bases short and J 1 base short, with 3 bases between. CDR3 length equals 13 residues. In germline, CDR1 is GTSNPN, CDR2 SVGIG (reference sequence). The CDR3 reads CAWSQSGANVLTF. In DNA, the CDR3 is TGTGCCTGGAGTCAATCTGGGGCCAACGTCCTGACTTTC. Using reference TRBV30 and TRBJ2-6 for the parts outside the CDR3, the full variable domain is SQTIHQWPATLVQPVGSPLSLECTVEGTSNPNLYWYRQAAGRGLQLLFYSVGIGQISSEVPQNLSASRPQDRQFILSSKKLLLSDSGFYLCAWSQSGANVLTFGAGSRLTVL.

J is TRBJ2-7 and V is TRBV4-1; 9 bases agree with TRBD2. J gave up 2 bases and V 0 bases, and 5 bases lay outside the gene matches. The CDR3 contains 16 residues. Germline lookup yields CDR1 MGHRA and CDR2 YSYEKL. CDR3 loop: CASSQDSLAGPYEQYF. The CDR3 nucleotides are TGCGCCAGCAGCCAAGATTCCCTAGCGGGACCCTACGAGCAGTACTTC.

The rearrangement links TRBV6-5 to TRBJ1-3, with D maybe TRBD1 (5 bases). The CDR3 is 14 residues long. The V gene lost 5 bases and the J gene lost 2 bases, with 10 bases spanning the gap. Germline loops: CDR1 MNHEY, CDR2 SVGAGI. The DNA for the CDR3 is TGTGCCAGCAGTGGGGGGGTAGCTGGAAACACCATATATTTT. It specifies CASSGGVAGNTIYF.

The chain uses TRBV2 and TRBJ1-5, with TRBD1 matching over 7 bases. V lost 10 bases to trimming and J lost 0 bases; unmatched junction nucleotides: 9. The CDR3 is 15 amino acids. CDR1 SNHLY and CDR2 FYNNEI come from the germline V gene. The CDR3 loop is CATRGQAYSNQPQHF. Here the CDR3 DNA reads TGTGCCACTCGAGGACAGGCATATAGCAATCAGCCCCAGCATTTT.

The rearrangement links TRBV9 to TRBJ1-2; no definite D call. CDR3 length equals 15 residues. CDR1 is SGDLS and CDR2 is YYNGEE in the germline V gene. V gave up 4 bases and J gave up 8 bases, with 21 bases separating them. The CDR3: CASSQEPTSVAGYTF. For the CDR3, the DNA is TGTGCCAGCAGCCAAGAACCCACAAGTGTGGCCGGCTACACCTTC.

In DNA form, the CDR3 reads TGTGCCAGCAGTGAAGCCGCCGGGACAGGGACTAATTCACCCCTCCACTTT. As protein: CASSEAAGTGTNSPLHF. V and J are TRBV6-1 and TRBJ1-6, with TRBD1 identical over 9 bases. The trim removed 0 bases at V and 6 bases at J, leaving 6 bases unmatched. CDR1 and CDR2 (germline): MNHNS, SASEGT. CDR3 length: 17 amino acids.

The V call is TRBV27, the J call TRBJ1-1; D remains ambiguous. The CDR3 has 14 residues. CDR1 is MNHEY, CDR2 SMNVEV, per germline (reference sequence). The ends were cut back, 3 bases at V and 3 bases at J, with 11 bases in the middle. CDR3 DNA sequence: TGTGCCAGCAGTTTTAAAGCTATGGACACTGAAGCTTTCTTT. Residues: CASSFKAMDTEAFF.

This rearrangement joins TRBV19 to TRBJ2-7; D might be TRBD1 (6 bases). Germline CDR1 is LNHDA and CDR2 is SQIVND (reference sequence). The CDR3 length is 13 residues. V was clipped by 6 bases and J by 1 base, with 10 bases between them. The CDR3, as DNA: TGTGCCAGTAGCCTTGGACAGTCCTACGAGCAGTACTTC. This encodes CASSLGQSYEQYF.

The chain has TRBV10-3 and TRBJ1-1; D not resolved. The CDR3 is 14 amino acids. The germline V and J ends were trimmed by 7 bases and 5 bases, with 17 bases remaining between them. Per the germline V gene, CDR1 is ENHRY and CDR2 is SYGVKD. In DNA form, the CDR3 reads TGTGCCATCACCAGAGACTTAATAAAGACTGAAGCTTTCTTT. It translates to CAITRDLIKTEAFF.

The V gene is TRBV18, the J gene TRBJ1-4; 10 bases align to TRBD1. This CDR3 contains 14 residues. V dropped 4 bases and J dropped 6; count of bases not matched to a gene: 2. Germline CDR1 and CDR2: KGHSH and LQKENI. CDR3 sequence reads: CASSRGTGDEKLFF. In nucleotides, the CDR3 is TGTGCCAGCTCACGGGGGACAGGGGATGAAAAACTGTTTTTT.

There are a few counts of this clone. The J gene is TRBJ1-1, the V gene TRBV5-8; D gene ambiguous. CDR3 length: 14 residues. Germline values: CDR1 SGHTS, CDR2 YDEGEE. Trimming left V 1 base short and J 0 bases short, with 7 bases between. The CDR3 coding sequence is TGTGCCAGCAGCTTGTATCGGGTGAACACTGAAGCTTTCTTT. Its translation: CASSLYRVNTEAFF.

This chain links TRBV27 with TRBJ1-4, with D perhaps TRBD1 (6 bases). This CDR3 region has 14 residues. The germline V and J ends were trimmed by 2 bases and 5 bases, with 9 bases remaining between them. The germline CDR1 and CDR2 sequences are MNHEY and SMNVEV (reference sequence). CDR3 nucleotides: TGTGCCAGCAGTTTAGACAGGTCGAATGAAAAACTGTTTTTT. Protein product: CASSLDRSNEKLFF.

The V and J genes are TRBV28 and TRBJ2-3; TRBD2 agrees at 8 bases. J gave up 2 bases and V 9 bases, and 16 bases lay outside the gene matches. This CDR3 has 17 residues. CDR1 and CDR2 from the germline V gene are MDHEN and SYDVKM. The chain's CDR3 is CASPRSGGPPFTDTQYF. The CDR3 bases are TGTGCCAGTCCACGGAGCGGGGGACCCCCCTTCACAGATACGCAGTATTTT. The variable domain in full, completed from reference TRBV28 and TRBJ2-3, reads DVKVTQSSRYLVKRTGEKVFLECVQDMDHENMFWYRQDPGLGLRLIYFSYDVKMKEKGDIPEGYSVSREKKERFSLILESASTNQTSMYLCASPRSGGPPFTDTQYFGPGTRLTVL.

The V call is TRBV6-1, the J call TRBJ2-3, with 8 positions matching TRBD2. The germline gives CDR1 MNHNS, CDR2 SASEGT. CDR3 length: 15 residues. Trimming cost V 8 bases and J 2 bases; bases outside gene matches: 9. The CDR3 bases are TGTGCCAGCCGAGGGAGTAGCGGGGTCACAGATACGCAGTATTTT. This gives the protein CASRGSSGVTDTQYF.

This chain connects TRBV29-1 to TRBJ1-1; D is possibly TRBD1 (6 bases). V dropped 7 bases and J dropped 7 bases, with 19 bases sitting between them. Germline V gene lookup returns CDR1 SQVTM and CDR2 ANQGSEA. This CDR3 contains 13 residues. The CDR3 sequence is CSADPGVGNEAFF. CDR3 DNA: TGCAGCGCAGACCCAGGGGTAGGCAATGAAGCTTTCTTT. Complete variable domain (other parts from reference TRBV29-1 and TRBJ1-1): SAVISQKPSRDICQRGTSLTIQCQVDSQVTMMFWYRQQPGQSLTLIATANQGSEATYESGFVIDKFPISRPNLTFSTLTVSNMSPEDSSIYLCSADPGVGNEAFFGQGTRLTVV.

CDR3 in amino acids: CASSRNLDRGEQYF. CDR3 sequence (DNA): TGTGCCAGCAGCCGAAACCTGGACAGGGGCGAGCAGTACTTC. This rearrangement joins TRBV7-8 to TRBJ2-7; 9 nucleotides line up with TRBD1. Germline V gives CDR1 SGHVS, CDR2 FQNEAQ. This CDR3 contains 14 residues. J lost 6 bases, V lost 5 bases, and 8 bases had no gene match.

The V and J genes are TRBV28 and TRBJ1-3; TRBD1 agrees at 11 bases. From germline, CDR1 is MDHEN and CDR2 SYDVKM. V lost 5 bases and J lost 3; bases outside the gene matches: 6. The CDR3 is made up of 16 amino acids. As DNA, the CDR3 is TGTGCCAGCAGTCTGCCCGGGACAGGGGGTGGAAACACCATATATTTT. It translates to CASSLPGTGGGNTIYF.

This chain joins TRBV5-1 and TRBJ1-1, with 10 bases fitting TRBD1. The germline V gene has CDR1 SGHRS and CDR2 YFSETQ. The CDR3 loop spans 18 amino acids. V shed 1 base and J 4 bases; nucleotides not matched to a gene: 13. CDR3 in DNA: TGCGCCAGCAGCTTGACCGGGACAGGGGTTCGCGAAGGCACTGAAGCTTTCTTT. This translates into CASSLTGTGVREGTEAFF.

The chain has TRBV27 and TRBJ2-7; 13 bases map to TRBD2. This CDR3 comprises 18 residues. Germline lookup yields CDR1 MNHEY and CDR2 SMNVEV (reference sequence). V lost 2 bases, J lost 4 bases, and 11 bases stayed unmatched. CDR3 coding DNA: TGTGCCAGCAGTTTAGAAAGCCTTCCGGGACTAGCGGGATACGAGCAGTACTTC. Encoded protein: CASSLESLPGLAGYEQYF.

J is TRBJ2-2 and V is TRBV29-1; weak D call: TRBD2 (5 bases). The CDR3 spans 17 residues. Trimming cost V 0 bases and J 3 bases, with 17 bases left between them. Germline V gene data show CDR1 as SQVTM and CDR2 as ANQGSEA. DNA of the CDR3: TGCAGCGTTGAAGATCCCATTGTGAGCGGTGACACCGGGGAGCTGTTTTTT. Translating it yields CSVEDPIVSGDTGELFF.

The chain links TRBV6-1 to TRBJ1-2; 7 bases are a match to TRBD1. The CDR3 sequence is 15 residues long. The V and J ends lost 4 bases and 4 bases, in that order; junction bases with no gene match: 9. From germline, CDR1 is MNHNS and CDR2 SASEGT. CDR3 sequence reads: CASSARPTGLYGYTF. CDR3 nucleotide sequence: TGTGCCAGCAGTGCCAGACCGACAGGGCTCTATGGCTACACCTTC.

This clone was seen only a few times. The rearrangement uses TRBV4-2 and TRBJ2-3; 10 nucleotides align to TRBD2. CDR3 length equals 18 residues. With V trimmed by 0 bases and J by 3 bases, 9 bases remained unmatched. The germline V gene encodes CDR1 LGHNA and CDR2 YNFKEQ. The CDR3 sequence is CASSQDPSGGAGTDTQYF. The CDR3 nucleotides read TGTGCCAGCAGCCAAGATCCCAGCGGGGGGGCAGGGACAGATACGCAGTATTTT.

V is TRBV9 and J is TRBJ2-7; 8 nucleotides match TRBD1. Looked up from germline, CDR1 is SGDLS and CDR2 is YYNGEE. This CDR3 is built from 14 residues. V was clipped by 3 bases and J by 0 bases; unmatched bases: 2. The CDR3 DNA reads TGTGCCAGCAGCGACAGGGGGTACTCCTACGAGCAGTACTTC. It codes for CASSDRGYSYEQYF.